Below, 10 T cell receptor beta chains from the same sample are listed, as sequenced in a study of shared clonotypes between healthy human individuals. The repertoire was sequenced with immunoSEQ multiplex PCR; TCRdb's copy has only in-frame clones and lacks some. The table has some 2.3 million clones, over 90% seen once. The source material was naive CD4+ T cells from PBMCs. Subset of the sample: CD45RA+ positively selected. These receptors all come from a man in his late teens or twenties in good health. Some clones in this sample may be carry-over from other donors' samples.

This sequence joins TRBV9 and TRBJ2-1; TRBD2 aligns across 11 bases. The germline gives CDR1 SGDLS, CDR2 YYNGEE. The CDR3 consists of 16 residues. With 2 bases clipped from V and 8 bases from J, the junction kept 9 bases outside the gene matches. CDR3: CASSVLAGGLFHEQFF. The CDR3 DNA sequence: TGTGCCAGCAGCGTCTTAGCGGGAGGGCTTTTCCATGAGCAGTTCTTC.

The chain employs TRBV2 and TRBJ2-1, with 12 bases identical to TRBD2. Unmatched junction bases numbered 4, after V lost 7 bases and J lost 6 bases. Germline CDR1 and CDR2: SNHLY and FYNNEI. The CDR3 has 14 amino acids. The CDR3 spells CASTSGRAPNEQFF. The CDR3 DNA sequence: TGTGCCAGCACTAGCGGGAGGGCACCCAATGAGCAGTTCTTC.

This chain links TRBV2 with TRBJ2-7; 7 nucleotides match TRBD1. Trimming removed 6 bases from V and 2 bases from J; junction bases left unmatched: 7. The CDR3 is made up of 14 amino acids. Germline V gene lookup returns CDR1 SNHLY and CDR2 FYNNEI. The CDR3 nucleotides are TGTGCCAGCAGGGTAACAGGGGAACCCTACGAGCAGTACTTC. Its protein product is CASRVTGEPYEQYF.

This rearrangement joins TRBV5-8 to TRBJ1-4; D call uncertain. V gave up 8 bases and J gave up 6 bases, with 17 bases separating them. The germline CDR1 and CDR2 sequences are SGHTS and YDEGEE. This CDR3 contains 14 residues. CDR3 bases: TGTGCCAGTAGGTGGACTTTTGGGCATGAAAAACTGTTTTTT. Translating it yields CASRWTFGHEKLFF.

The rearrangement uses TRBV7-9 and TRBJ1-2, with D perhaps matching TRBD1 (6 bases). Trimming pared 5 bases from V and 5 bases from J, leaving 12 bases between. The CDR3 totals 13 residues. Germline assignment: CDR1 SEHNR and CDR2 FQNEAQ (reference sequence). The CDR3 loop is CASSNRERYGYTF. The CDR3 nucleotides are TGTGCCAGCAGCAACAGGGAACGTTATGGCTACACCTTC. The full variable domain, its missing parts supplied by reference TRBV7-9 and TRBJ1-2, is DTGVSQNPRHKITKRGQNVTFRCDPISEHNRLYWYRQTLGQGPEFLTYFQNEAQLEKSRLLSDRFSAERPKGSFSTLEIQRTEQGDSAMYLCASSNRERYGYTFGSGTRLTVV.

The J gene is TRBJ2-7, the V gene TRBV7-9, with 9 positions matching TRBD1. Germline CDR1 SEHNR, CDR2 FQNEAQ (reference sequence). There are 14 residues in the CDR3. The ends lost 1 base at V and 5 bases at J; junction bases unmatched: 3. CDR3 loop: CASSLDWTGDEQYF. For the CDR3, the DNA is TGTGCCAGCAGCTTAGATTGGACAGGGGACGAGCAGTACTTC.

Worth noting for this clone: This specimen includes other DNA sequences encoding the same CDR3. The CDR3, as DNA: TGCGCCAGCAGCTTGACAGGCGACAATGAGCAGTTCTTC. Protein sequence: CASSLTGDNEQFF. This chain links TRBV5-1 with TRBJ2-1, with a weak D call TRBD1 (5 bases). Trimming cost V 1 base and J 5 bases, with 7 bases left between them. Germline CDR1 SGHRS, CDR2 YFSETQ. The CDR3 consists of 13 residues.

This rearrangement joins TRBV5-1 to TRBJ2-3, with 9 bases fitting TRBD2. V shed 1 base and J 2 bases; nucleotides not matched to a gene: 8. Per the germline V gene, CDR1 is SGHRS and CDR2 is YFSETQ. This CDR3 region has 17 residues. CDR3 nucleotide sequence: TGCGCCAGCAGCTTGATGGCTAGCGGGATTCCCACAGATACGCAGTATTTT. Translated: CASSLMASGIPTDTQYF.

The count of this clone is one. The CDR3 spells CASSGELGGSYEQYF. DNA of the CDR3: TGTGCCAGCAGCGGTGAATTAGGCGGATCCTACGAGCAGTACTTC. The chain is built from TRBV28 and TRBJ2-7, with D uncertain. The V gene lost 6 bases and the J gene lost 1 base, with 16 bases spanning the gap. Germline CDR1 MDHEN, CDR2 SYDVKM. The CDR3 spans 15 residues.

The CDR3 DNA is TGTGCCAGCAGTTTCCGTCCCGGCGATGAGCAGTTCTTC. Translation: CASSFRPGDEQFF. J is TRBJ2-1 and V is TRBV6-6; no clear D. The CDR3 has 13 amino acids. Trimming pared 4 bases from V and 8 bases from J, leaving 12 bases between. Germline CDR1 and CDR2: MNHNY and SVGAGI (reference sequence).